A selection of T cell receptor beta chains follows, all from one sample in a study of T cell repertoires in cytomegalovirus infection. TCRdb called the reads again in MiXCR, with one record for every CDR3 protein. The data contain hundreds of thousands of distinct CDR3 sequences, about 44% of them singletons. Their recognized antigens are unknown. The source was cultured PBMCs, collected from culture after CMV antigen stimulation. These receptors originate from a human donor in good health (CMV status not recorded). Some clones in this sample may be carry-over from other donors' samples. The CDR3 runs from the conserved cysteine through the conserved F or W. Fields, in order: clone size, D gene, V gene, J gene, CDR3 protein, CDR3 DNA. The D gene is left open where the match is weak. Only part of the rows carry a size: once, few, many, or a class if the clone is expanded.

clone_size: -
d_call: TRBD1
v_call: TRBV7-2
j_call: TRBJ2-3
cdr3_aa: CASSLRFGTGLYSQYF
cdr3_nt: TGTGCCAGCAGCTTACGGTTTGGGACAGGGCTTTATTCGCAGTATTTT

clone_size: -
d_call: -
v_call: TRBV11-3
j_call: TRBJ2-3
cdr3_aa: CASSFGSGSTDTQYF
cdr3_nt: TGTGCCAGCAGCTTTGGTAGCGGCAGCACAGATACGCAGTATTTT

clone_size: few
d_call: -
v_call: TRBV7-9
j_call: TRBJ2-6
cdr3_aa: CASTFSGSGANVLTF
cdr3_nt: TGTGCCAGCACCTTCAGCGGCTCTGGGGCCAACGTCCTGACTTTC

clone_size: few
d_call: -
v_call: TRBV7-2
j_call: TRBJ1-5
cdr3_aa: CASSLVPGDQPQHF
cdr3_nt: TGTGCCAGCAGCTTAGTCCCAGGAGATCAGCCCCAGCATTTT

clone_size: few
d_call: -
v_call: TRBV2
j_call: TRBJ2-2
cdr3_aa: CASSERGRLNTGELFF
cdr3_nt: TGTGCCAGCAGTGAAAGGGGCAGGTTGAACACCGGGGAGCTGTTTTTT

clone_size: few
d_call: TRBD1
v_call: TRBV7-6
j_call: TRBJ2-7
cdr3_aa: CASSPGLGQGPYEQYF
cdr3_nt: TGTGCCAGCAGCCCAGGTCTCGGACAGGGACCCTACGAGCAGTACTTC

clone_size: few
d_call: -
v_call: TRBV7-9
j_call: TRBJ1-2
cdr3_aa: CASSLELVVYGYTF
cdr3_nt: TGTGCCAGCAGCTTAGAGTTGGTAGTCTATGGCTACACCTTC

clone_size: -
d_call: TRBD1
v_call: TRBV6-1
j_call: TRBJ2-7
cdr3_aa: CASADREAYEQYF
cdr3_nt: TGTGCCAGCGCTGACAGGGAAGCCTACGAGCAGTACTTC

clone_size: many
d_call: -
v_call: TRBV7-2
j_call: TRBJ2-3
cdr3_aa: CASSPAAVTDTQYF
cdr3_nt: TGTGCCAGCAGCCCGGCGGCGGTCACAGATACGCAGTATTTT

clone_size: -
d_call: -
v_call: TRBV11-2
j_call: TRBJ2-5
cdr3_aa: CASSLSVGVGETQYF
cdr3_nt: TGTGCCAGCAGCTTATCGGTGGGAGTGGGGGAGACCCAGTACTTC